This T cell receptor beta chain was recovered during a study of T cells after yellow fever vaccination. For the study at large: Where fractions had low cell numbers, libraries were prepared from them with the SMART-Seq v4 Ultra Low Input RNA kit.

TCRdb processed the 5' RACE reads anew with MiXCR; each CDR3 protein has one entry. The table lists about 320,000 distinct CDR3 sequences, around 7.3% of them singletons. Germline trimming cut 3 bases from V and 12 bases from J; bases unmatched to any gene: 16. The length of the CDR3 is 16 residues. Per the germline V gene, CDR1 is KGHSH and CDR2 is LQKENI. Source: PBMCs, taken 35 to 50 days after the first yellow fever vaccination. This receptor was obtained from a young man who received the YFV17D yellow fever vaccine. The chain joins TRBV18 to TRBJ1-1; 10 bases fit TRBD1. In nucleotides, the CDR3 is TGTGCCAGCTCACCCCCCTCCATTGGGACAGGGGCGGCTTCTTTCTTT. Translating it yields CASSPPSIGTGAASFF.